Described below is a single TCR beta chain sequence and its context. This record belongs to a study of blood T cell repertoires in COVID-19. With V trimmed by 0 bases and J by 9 bases, 4 bases remained unmatched. The CDR3 loop spans 15 amino acids. CDR1 is GTSNPN and CDR2 is SVGIG in the germline V gene (reference sequence). As handled by the study authors: Amplified reference gene primers provided the basis for estimating nucleated cell counts. Sequencing used immunoSEQ multiplex PCR; TCRdb keeps in-frame clones, though not all of them. V, J and clone size reflect that table, while D and trimming were determined from the DNA. The sample lists 150,000 or so clones; around 81% were seen once. Participant ages covered about 18 to 100 years across approximately 25 US areas. Participant-given clinical history determined each cohort assignment.

The receptor's source is a man aged 35-49 years who had recovered from COVID-19. Sample: PBMCs or T cells enriched from blood (not recorded which). The V call is TRBV30, the J call TRBJ2-1; 14 nucleotides match TRBD2. CDR3 in amino acids: CAWSVTSGGVGEQFF. The CDR3 nucleotides read TGTGCCTGGAGTGTGACTAGCGGGGGGGTTGGTGAGCAGTTCTTC.